Following are 14 T cell receptor beta chains from one sample sequenced in a study of cytomegalovirus exposure and HLA in healthy donors. The PCR was carried out with 60 Vbeta primers and 13 Jbeta primers. The assay was immunoSEQ multiplex PCR, and TCRdb's table has in-frame clones only and misses some. Of 100,000 or so clones in the sample, around 64% are singletons; the top ten hold about 2.1%. Sequencing used PBMCs. These receptor sequences come from a man aged 25-40 years in good health and CMV-seronegative.

This clone occurred a few times. This sequence joins TRBV28 and TRBJ2-5; 8 bases are shared with TRBD2. Trimming cost V 3 bases and J 5 bases; bases outside gene matches: 2. CDR1 MDHEN and CDR2 SYDVKM come from the germline V gene. This CDR3 region has 13 residues. The CDR3: CASSLTGGETQYF. Written as DNA, the CDR3 is TGTGCCAGCAGTTTGACGGGGGGGGAGACCCAGTACTTC.

The chain is built from TRBV13 and TRBJ1-3, with D unresolved. Germline lookup yields CDR1 PRHDT and CDR2 FYEKMQ (reference sequence). Between the trimmed V and J ends, which lost 0 bases and 0 bases, there was a span of 6 bases. There are 15 residues in the CDR3. CDR3 region: CASSLGRYSGNTIYF. The CDR3 DNA reads as TGTGCCAGCAGCTTAGGCAGGTACTCTGGAAACACCATATATTTT.

In this sample, this clone turned up a few times. V is TRBV28 and J is TRBJ1-1; D not resolved. The ends were cut back, 7 bases at V and 2 bases at J, with 8 bases in the middle. CDR1 is MDHEN and CDR2 is SYDVKM in the germline V gene. The CDR3 has 12 residues. The CDR3 nucleotides are TGTGCCAGCATCAGGTCCAACACTGAAGCTTTCTTT. Its translation is CASIRSNTEAFF.

The rearrangement uses TRBV5-4 and TRBJ2-2, with no clear D. Trimming stripped 2 bases from V and 7 bases from J, with 18 bases between. The CDR3 totals 16 residues. Germline V gene data show CDR1 as SGHNT and CDR2 as YYREEE (reference sequence). CDR3 protein: CASSFDLSRASGELFF. The CDR3 bases are TGTGCCAGCAGCTTCGACCTCTCGCGAGCGAGCGGGGAGCTGTTTTTT.

This clone was seen only a few times. The chain combines TRBV30 with TRBJ2-1; 10 bases match TRBD2. The CDR3 is 15 amino acids. The trim removed 0 bases at V and 7 bases at J, leaving 6 bases unmatched. From germline, CDR1 is GTSNPN and CDR2 SVGIG (reference sequence). CDR3 sequence reads: CAWSVRLAGVNEQFF. DNA for the CDR3: TGTGCCTGGAGTGTACGGCTAGCGGGAGTTAATGAGCAGTTCTTC.

The chain carries TRBV5-1 and TRBJ1-2; D is unclear. The CDR3 contains 13 residues. Per germline, CDR1 SGHRS and CDR2 YFSETQ. Trimming cost V 0 bases and J 3 bases, with 6 bases left between them. CDR3 in amino acids: CASSLVRDYGYTF. CDR3 nucleotide sequence: TGCGCCAGCAGCTTGGTGAGAGACTATGGCTACACCTTC.

The V gene is TRBV6-1, the J gene TRBJ2-7; 9 bases are a match to TRBD1. The CDR3 extends over 14 amino acids. Germline-derived CDR1 and CDR2 are MNHNS and SASEGT. Trimming removed 8 bases from V and 5 bases from J; junction bases left unmatched: 10. CDR3 in amino acids: CASCPGQGNDEQYF. In DNA form, the CDR3 reads TGTGCCAGCTGTCCGGGACAGGGTAACGACGAGCAGTACTTC.

CDR3 DNA: TGTGCCAGCAGCCACCCGGGGGAACGGGGCGAGCAGTACTTC. As protein: CASSHPGERGEQYF. The gene calls are TRBV6-1 and TRBJ2-7; maybe TRBD2 (6 bases). The CDR3 consists of 14 residues. From germline, CDR1 is MNHNS and CDR2 SASEGT. V lost 6 bases, J lost 6 bases, and 18 bases lay in between.

This chain connects TRBV5-4 to TRBJ2-6; 9 bases align to TRBD1. The CDR3 has 18 amino acids. From germline, CDR1 is SGHNT and CDR2 YYREEE (reference sequence). V dropped 1 base and J dropped 1; count of bases not matched to a gene: 6. As DNA, the CDR3 is TGTGCCAGCAGCTTGATGACAGGGGGGCCATCTGGGGCCAACGTCCTGACTTTC. Amino acids: CASSLMTGGPSGANVLTF.

The V call is TRBV2, the J call TRBJ1-2; TRBD1 matches 7 bases. The CDR3 spans 13 residues. The ends lost 7 bases at V and 4 bases at J; junction bases unmatched: 6. CDR1 and CDR2 (germline): SNHLY, FYNNEI. The CDR3 bases are TGTGCCAGCATCTGGGGGACAGCCTATGGCTACACCTTC. It codes for CASIWGTAYGYTF.

This chain connects TRBV5-6 to TRBJ1-2; 7 nucleotides match TRBD1. Germline V gene data show CDR1 as SGHDT and CDR2 as YYEEEE. J was trimmed by 5 bases and V by 0 bases; bases with no gene match: 7. The CDR3 totals 15 residues. The CDR3 bases are TGTGCCAGCAGCTTGGCCGCAGGGGGTGGATATGGCTACACCTTC. This sequence encodes CASSLAAGGGYGYTF.

V usage is TRBV4-1 and J usage is TRBJ2-2; 14 nucleotides agree with TRBD2. Germline V gene sequence: CDR1 MGHRA, CDR2 YSYEKL. V lost 4 bases and J lost 4; bases outside the gene matches: 5. There are 17 residues in the CDR3. The CDR3 loop reads CASSRGTSGGGTGELFF. The DNA of the CDR3 is TGCGCCAGCAGCCGGGGGACTAGCGGGGGAGGCACCGGGGAGCTGTTTTTT.

The chain recombines TRBV30 with TRBJ1-2; D unclear. The germline V and J ends were trimmed by 1 base and 4 bases, with 7 bases remaining between them. This CDR3 region has 12 residues. Germline V lookup: CDR1 GTSNPN, CDR2 SVGIG (reference sequence). The CDR3: CAWSARSYGYTF. CDR3 nucleotides: TGTGCCTGGAGTGCGCGGTCCTATGGCTACACCTTC.

The J gene is TRBJ2-3, the V gene TRBV18; possible D gene TRBD2, 8 bases. Germline CDR1 and CDR2: KGHSH and LQKENI. The ends were cut back, 3 bases at V and 6 bases at J, with 16 bases in the middle. The CDR3 runs 15 residues. This chain's CDR3 is CASSPLGRGLDTQYF. CDR3 coding DNA: TGTGCCAGCTCACCTCTCGGGAGGGGGCTGGATACGCAGTATTTT.